The clone carrying this T cell receptor beta chain was counted many times. This specimen belongs to a study of early T cells in non-severe SARS-CoV-2 infection. Germline CDR1 reads MNHEY; CDR2 reads SVGAGI. V shed 7 bases, J shed 4 bases, and the junction held 4 bases outside the gene matches. This CDR3 contains 13 residues. TCRdb used MiXCR to reprocess the 5' RACE reads, holding one entry per CDR3 protein. The sample has approximately 34,000 distinct CDR3 sequences, roughly 5% seen once. This specimen consisted of whole blood, obtained at baseline. The chain recombines TRBV6-5 with TRBJ2-3; the match to TRBD2 covers 8 bases. The sequence was obtained from an adult who was a healthcare worker with PCR-confirmed SARS-CoV-2 infection or an uninfected control (not recorded which). CDR3 in amino acids: CASKELAADTQYF. In nucleotides, the CDR3 is TGTGCCAGCAAGGAACTAGCGGCAGATACGCAGTATTTT.